The 7 T cell receptor beta chains presented below share a single source sample, sequenced in a study of blood T cells in healthy people across ages. Together with a sample-barcoded 5' primer, a J-beta primer mix was included in a second PCR lasting roughly 6 to 12 cycles. TCRdb called the 5' RACE reads again in MiXCR, with one record for every CDR3 protein. This sample has about 780,000 distinct CDR3 sequences; under 30% occur once, and the top ten carry around 2.9%. This sample also belongs to another study, concerning T cells of mothers and their children.

The sequenced sample was blood. The receptor source for this set is a boy younger than 18 in good health.

This clonotype appeared a few times. J is TRBJ1-2 and V is TRBV6-5; TRBD1 aligns across 8 bases. Germline V lookup: CDR1 MNHEY, CDR2 SVGAGI. V was clipped by 5 bases and J by 4 bases; unmatched bases: 9. CDR3 length: 15 amino acids. The CDR3 loop is CASSLTDRECYGYTF. For the CDR3, the DNA is TGTGCCAGCAGTCTTACGGACAGGGAATGCTATGGCTACACCTTC.

This chain joins TRBV11-2 and TRBJ1-4, with 7 bases that match TRBD1. Trimming took 5 bases from V and 5 from J; bases not matched to a gene: 11. CDR3 length equals 16 residues. Germline V CDR1 and CDR2: SGHAT, FQNNGV. The CDR3 DNA reads as TGTGCCAGCAGCCATCCCCGACAGGGCGGAAATGAAAAACTGTTTTTT. This codes for CASSHPRQGGNEKLFF.

The chain employs TRBV3-1 and TRBJ2-1; D remains ambiguous. The ends were cut back, 7 bases at V and 5 bases at J, with 15 bases in the middle. Germline V CDR1 and CDR2: LGHDT, YNNKEL (reference sequence). This CDR3 has 14 amino acids. The CDR3 here is CASKKDQMHNEQFF. The CDR3 bases are TGTGCCAGCAAAAAGGACCAGATGCACAATGAGCAGTTCTTC.

The rearrangement uses TRBV29-1 and TRBJ2-3, with D possibly being TRBD2 (6 bases). Germline loops: CDR1 SQVTM, CDR2 ANQGSEA. V was shortened by 3 bases and J by 2 bases, with 18 bases between the two germline ends. The CDR3 sequence is 16 residues long. The CDR3 coding sequence is TGCAGCGTTGAGACGACTAGGAGGGCCATCACAGATACGCAGTATTTT. Protein product: CSVETTRRAITDTQYF.

The gene calls are TRBV6-5 and TRBJ2-1; 8 bases match TRBD2. Looked up from germline, CDR1 is MNHEY and CDR2 is SVGAGI. V shed 0 bases, J shed 1 base, and the junction held 2 bases outside the gene matches. The CDR3 totals 16 residues. The CDR3 DNA sequence: TGTGCCAGCAGTTACTCCCCGGGGGGGTCCTACAATGAGCAGTTCTTC. Its protein is CASSYSPGGSYNEQFF.

The rearrangement joins TRBV12-5 to TRBJ2-3, with 7 bases that match TRBD2. The CDR3 is 18 amino acids. CDR1 and CDR2 (germline): LGHNT, FRNRAP. The trim removed 9 bases at V and 2 bases at J, leaving 20 bases unmatched. CDR3 sequence reads: CASPRSGTTAGDTDTQYF. The CDR3 DNA follows: TGTGCTAGCCCGAGGTCCGGGACGACGGCGGGGGACACAGATACGCAGTATTTT.

This chain uses TRBV4-2 with TRBJ2-2; 9 positions match TRBD2. The CDR3 is 20 residues long. V was clipped by 1 base and J by 1 base; unmatched bases: 13. Germline V lookup: CDR1 LGHNA, CDR2 YNFKEQ. CDR3 sequence: CASSQGITAGGPRNTGELFF. The CDR3 DNA reads as TGTGCCAGCAGCCAAGGAATTACAGCGGGGGGCCCTCGGAACACCGGGGAGCTGTTTTTT.